Described below is a single T cell receptor (beta chain) sequence and its context. This record belongs to a study of blood T cell repertoires in COVID-19. For the study at large: Sample material is recorded as cDNA or gDNA derived from T cells, B-cell-depleted T cells, or PBMCs.

Germline V lookup: CDR1 SGHRS, CDR2 YFSETQ. The CDR3 covers 14 residues. Trimming cost V 0 bases and J 4 bases, with 10 bases left between them. Followed longitudinally, the Seattle patients had been enrolled during active infection. Original methodology: Cell counts per sample came from amplifying reference gene primers. Assay used: immunoSEQ multiplex PCR; TCRdb lists only in-frame clones, some missing. The DNA was the basis for D and trimming; V, J and clone size are from that table. This sample carries some 160,000 clones, approximately 90% of them seen once, and the ten largest clones take approximately 10%.

The TCR sequence derives from an older woman with COVID-19, enrolled during active disease. This chain links TRBV5-1 with TRBJ1-2; D remains ambiguous. Sequencing was done on a sample of peripheral blood. CDR3 bases: TGCGCCAGCAGCTTGGCGGAGCAGATCTATGGCTACACCTTC. This codes for CASSLAEQIYGYTF.